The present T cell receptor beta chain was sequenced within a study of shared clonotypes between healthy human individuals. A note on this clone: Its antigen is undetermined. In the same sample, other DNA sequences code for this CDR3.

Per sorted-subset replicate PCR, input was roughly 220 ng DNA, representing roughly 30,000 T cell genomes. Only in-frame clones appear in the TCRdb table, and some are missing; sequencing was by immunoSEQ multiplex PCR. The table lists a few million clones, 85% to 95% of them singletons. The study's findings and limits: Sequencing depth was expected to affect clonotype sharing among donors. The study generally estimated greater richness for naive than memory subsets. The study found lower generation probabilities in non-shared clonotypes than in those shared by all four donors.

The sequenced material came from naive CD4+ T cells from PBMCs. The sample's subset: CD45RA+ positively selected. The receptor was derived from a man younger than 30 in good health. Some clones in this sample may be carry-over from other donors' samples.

CDR3 region: CASSLTGANTEAFF. The CDR3 DNA reads as TGTGCCAGCAGTTTAACAGGGGCGAACACTGAAGCTTTCTTT. The V and J genes are TRBV28 and TRBJ1-1, with TRBD1 identical over 7 bases. V dropped 2 bases and J dropped 1; count of bases not matched to a gene: 1. The germline V gene has CDR1 MDHEN and CDR2 SYDVKM. The CDR3 loop spans 14 amino acids.